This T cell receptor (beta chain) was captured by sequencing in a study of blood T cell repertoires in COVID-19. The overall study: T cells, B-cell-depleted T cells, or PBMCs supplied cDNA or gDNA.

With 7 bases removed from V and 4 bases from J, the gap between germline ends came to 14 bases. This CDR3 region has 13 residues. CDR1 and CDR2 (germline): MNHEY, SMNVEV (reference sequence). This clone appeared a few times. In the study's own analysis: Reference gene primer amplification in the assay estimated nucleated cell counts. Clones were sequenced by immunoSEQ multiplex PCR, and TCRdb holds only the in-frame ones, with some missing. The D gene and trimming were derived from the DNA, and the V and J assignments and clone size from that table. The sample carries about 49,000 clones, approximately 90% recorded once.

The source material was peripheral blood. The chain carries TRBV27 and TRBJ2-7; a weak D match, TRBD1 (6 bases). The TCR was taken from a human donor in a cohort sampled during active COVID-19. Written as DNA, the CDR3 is TGTGCCAGCACGCAGGGGCAAGGTTACGAGCAGTACTTC. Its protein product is CASTQGQGYEQYF.